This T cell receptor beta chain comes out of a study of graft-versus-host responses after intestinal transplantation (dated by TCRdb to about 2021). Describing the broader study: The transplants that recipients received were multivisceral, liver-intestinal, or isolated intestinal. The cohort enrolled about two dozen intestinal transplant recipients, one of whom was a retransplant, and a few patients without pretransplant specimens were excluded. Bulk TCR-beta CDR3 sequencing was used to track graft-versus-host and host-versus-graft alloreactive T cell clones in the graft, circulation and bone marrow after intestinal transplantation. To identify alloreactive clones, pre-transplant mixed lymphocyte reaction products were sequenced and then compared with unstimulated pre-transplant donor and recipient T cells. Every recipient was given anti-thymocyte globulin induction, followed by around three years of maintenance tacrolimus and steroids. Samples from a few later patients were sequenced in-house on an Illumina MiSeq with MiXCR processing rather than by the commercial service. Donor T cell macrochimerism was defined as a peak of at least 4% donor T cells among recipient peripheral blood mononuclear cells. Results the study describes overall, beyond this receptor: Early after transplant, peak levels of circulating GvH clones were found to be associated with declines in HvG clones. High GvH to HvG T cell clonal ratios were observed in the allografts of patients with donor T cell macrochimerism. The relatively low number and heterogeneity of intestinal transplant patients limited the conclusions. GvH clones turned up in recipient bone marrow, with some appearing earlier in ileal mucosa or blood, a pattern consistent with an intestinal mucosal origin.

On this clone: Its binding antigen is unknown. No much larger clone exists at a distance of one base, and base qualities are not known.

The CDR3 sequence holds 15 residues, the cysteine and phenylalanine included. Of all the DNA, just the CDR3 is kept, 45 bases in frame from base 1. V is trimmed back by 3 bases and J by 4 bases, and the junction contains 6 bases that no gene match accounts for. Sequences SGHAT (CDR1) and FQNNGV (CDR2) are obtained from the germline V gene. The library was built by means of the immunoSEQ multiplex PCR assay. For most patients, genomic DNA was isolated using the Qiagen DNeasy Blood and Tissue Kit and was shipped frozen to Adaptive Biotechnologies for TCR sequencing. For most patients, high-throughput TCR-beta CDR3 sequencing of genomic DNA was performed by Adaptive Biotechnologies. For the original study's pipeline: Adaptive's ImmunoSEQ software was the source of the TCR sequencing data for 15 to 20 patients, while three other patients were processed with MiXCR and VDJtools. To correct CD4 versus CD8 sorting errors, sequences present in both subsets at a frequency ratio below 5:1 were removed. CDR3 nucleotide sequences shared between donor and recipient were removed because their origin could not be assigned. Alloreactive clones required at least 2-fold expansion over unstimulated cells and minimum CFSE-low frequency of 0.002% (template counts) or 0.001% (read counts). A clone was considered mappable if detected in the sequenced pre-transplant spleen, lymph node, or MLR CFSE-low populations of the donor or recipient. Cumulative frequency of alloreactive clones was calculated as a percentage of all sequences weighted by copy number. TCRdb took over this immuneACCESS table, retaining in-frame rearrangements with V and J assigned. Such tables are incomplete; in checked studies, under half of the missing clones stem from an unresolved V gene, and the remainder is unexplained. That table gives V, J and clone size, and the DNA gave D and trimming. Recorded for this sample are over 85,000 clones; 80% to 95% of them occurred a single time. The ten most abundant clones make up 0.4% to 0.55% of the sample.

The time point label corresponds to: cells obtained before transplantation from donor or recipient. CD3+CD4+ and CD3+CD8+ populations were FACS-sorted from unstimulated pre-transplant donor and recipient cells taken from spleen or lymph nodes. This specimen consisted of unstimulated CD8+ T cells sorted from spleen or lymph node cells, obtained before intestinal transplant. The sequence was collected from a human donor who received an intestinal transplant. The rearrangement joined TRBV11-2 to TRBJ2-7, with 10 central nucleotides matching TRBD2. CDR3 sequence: CASSFFGLAEYEQYF. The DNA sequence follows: TGTGCCAGCAGCTTCTTTGGACTAGCGGAATACGAGCAGTACTTC.